A single sample gave rise to the 29 T cell receptor beta chains below, sequenced in a study of blood T cell repertoires in COVID-19. Generated by immunoSEQ multiplex PCR, the TCRdb table keeps only in-frame clones and is missing some. The sample has 350,000 to 450,000 clones, roughly 85% seen once; the top ten hold 3% to 4%. The specimen sequenced was peripheral blood. Every receptor here comes from a young woman with acute or convalescent COVID-19.

The chain carries TRBV19 and TRBJ1-1; D is ambiguous. Germline CDR1 is LNHDA and CDR2 is SQIVND (reference sequence). The CDR3 is made up of 12 amino acids. V lost 7 bases and J lost 3, with 9 bases in between. The CDR3 DNA follows: TGTGCCAGTACCTTCGGGGACACTGAAGCTTTCTTT. Translation: CASTFGDTEAFF.

V gene TRBV5-1 combines with J gene TRBJ1-2, with 12 bases aligning to TRBD1. Trimming at V came to 0 bases and at J to 1 base, leaving 7 bases not matched to a gene. The germline CDR1 and CDR2 sequences are SGHRS and YFSETQ. The CDR3 loop spans 18 amino acids. CDR3 in DNA: TGCGCCAGCAGCTTGGGGTCCGGGACAGGGGGCATTAACTATGGCTACACCTTC. It is translated as CASSLGSGTGGINYGYTF.

V usage is TRBV5-8 and J usage is TRBJ2-3; no clear D. Germline V gene data show CDR1 as SGHTS and CDR2 as YDEGEE. The V and J ends lost 3 bases and 0 bases respectively, with 5 bases between them. The CDR3 consists of 13 residues. The CDR3 protein is CASSSGSTDTQYF. Here the CDR3 DNA reads TGTGCCAGCAGCTCAGGTAGCACAGATACGCAGTATTTT.

The genes are TRBV15 and TRBJ1-3; no firm D call. This CDR3 contains 18 residues. Trimming took 2 bases from V and 1 from J, leaving 18 bases between them. Germline loops: CDR1 LNHNV, CDR2 YYDKDF (reference sequence). The CDR3 region is CATSRSSLVSLSGNTIYF. DNA of the CDR3: TGTGCCACCAGCAGAAGTTCCCTAGTGTCGTTGTCTGGAAACACCATATATTTT.

The J gene is TRBJ1-1, the V gene TRBV30; 7 positions match TRBD1. The germline gives CDR1 GTSNPN, CDR2 SVGIG (reference sequence). Trimming cost V 2 bases and J 3 bases; bases outside gene matches: 9. CDR3 size: 15 residues. CDR3 nucleotide sequence: TGTGCCTGGAGTTACTCTGACAGGGACGACACTGAAGCTTTCTTT. It translates to CAWSYSDRDDTEAFF.

V is TRBV11-2 and J is TRBJ2-3, with TRBD1 as a possible D gene (6 bases). The CDR3 runs to 15 residues. Looked up from germline, CDR1 is SGHAT and CDR2 is FQNNGV. Trimming shortened V by 3 bases and J by 1 base, and 11 bases separated the two germline ends. The CDR3 protein is CASSFGGVGTDTQYF. The CDR3 DNA is TGTGCCAGCAGCTTTGGGGGCGTCGGCACAGATACGCAGTATTTT.

The rearrangement joins TRBV27 to TRBJ1-3; 7 nucleotides line up with TRBD1. Losses at the gene ends were 6 bases for V and 3 bases for J; bases not matched to a gene: 2. The CDR3 runs to 13 residues. From germline, CDR1 is MNHEY and CDR2 SMNVEV (reference sequence). This CDR3 reads CASSRQGGNTIYF. The CDR3 nucleotides are TGTGCCAGCAGCCGACAGGGTGGAAACACCATATATTTT.

The chain links TRBV20-1 to TRBJ2-2; D possibly corresponds to TRBD1 (6 bases). Trimming took off 3 bases at V and 1 base at J, with 9 bases between the two ends. Germline CDR1 DFQATT, CDR2 SNEGSKA (reference sequence). The CDR3 is made up of 14 amino acids. This chain's CDR3 is CSASNRENTGELFF. The CDR3 DNA reads TGCAGTGCTAGTAACAGGGAGAACACCGGGGAGCTGTTTTTT.

The table lists this clone with a count of one. V usage is TRBV19 and J usage is TRBJ2-6; 8 nucleotides line up with TRBD1. Looked up from germline, CDR1 is LNHDA and CDR2 is SQIVND (reference sequence). This CDR3 region has 16 residues. V dropped 9 bases and J dropped 3; count of bases not matched to a gene: 10. The CDR3 here is CASNRQGTFGANVLTF. CDR3 nucleotides: TGTGCCAGCAACCGACAGGGGACCTTTGGGGCCAACGTCCTGACTTTC.

This sequence joins TRBV16 and TRBJ1-2; 9 bases line up with TRBD1. The CDR3 runs 15 residues. Germline CDR1 and CDR2: KGHSY and FQNENV. Trimming at V came to 1 base and at J to 7 bases, leaving 7 bases not matched to a gene. The chain's CDR3 is CASSQWDRDSSGYTF. Here the CDR3 DNA reads TGTGCCAGCAGCCAATGGGACAGGGATTCAAGTGGCTACACCTTC. The entire variable domain, with the rest obtained from reference TRBV16 and TRBJ1-2, is as follows: GEEVAQTPKHLVRGEGQKAKLYCAPIKGHSYVFWYQQVLKNEFKFLISFQNENVFDETGMPKERFSAKCLPNSPCSLEIQATKLEDSAVYFCASSQWDRDSSGYTFGSGTRLTVV.

The sample holds a few counts of this clone. The CDR3 DNA follows: TGCGCCAGCAGCTGGACCGGCAGGGGCTCCTATAATTCACCCCTCCACTTT. Protein product: CASSWTGRGSYNSPLHF. The rearrangement uses TRBV5-1 and TRBJ1-6, with D maybe TRBD1 (6 bases). The CDR3 is 17 residues long. Trimming cost V 3 bases and J 0 bases, with 13 bases left between them. Germline V gives CDR1 SGHRS, CDR2 YFSETQ.

The genes are TRBV5-6 and TRBJ2-7; 13 nucleotides match TRBD2. CDR3 size: 15 residues. Germline V gene data show CDR1 as SGHDT and CDR2 as YYEEEE. The V gene end was trimmed by 3 bases and the J gene end by 2 bases; junction bases not matched to a gene: 2. As DNA, the CDR3 is TGTGCCAGCAGCTACGGGACTAGCGGGGCCTACGAGCAGTACTTC. Its protein is CASSYGTSGAYEQYF.

The chain carries TRBV6-2 or TRBV6-3 and TRBJ2-1; maybe TRBD1 (7 bases). With 4 bases removed from V and 9 bases from J, the gap between germline ends came to 16 bases. The CDR3 loop spans 14 amino acids. The germline gives CDR1 MNHEY, CDR2 SVGEGT. The CDR3 DNA reads TGTGCCAGCAGTTTCAGACAGGGAGGTGCTGAGCAGTTCTTC. It encodes CASSFRQGGAEQFF.

The CDR3 sequence: CASSPERGYYNEQFF. For the CDR3, the DNA is TGTGCCAGCAGCCCCGAGCGGGGCTACTACAATGAGCAGTTCTTC. This rearrangement joins TRBV6-5 to TRBJ2-1, with TRBD2 matching 7 bases. J gave up 3 bases and V 6 bases, and 8 bases lay outside the gene matches. The CDR3 covers 15 residues. Germline V gene sequence: CDR1 MNHEY, CDR2 SVGAGI.

This clone was detected once. V is TRBV4-1 and J is TRBJ2-7; 7 nucleotides line up with TRBD2. The germline CDR1 and CDR2 sequences are MGHRA and YSYEKL. The CDR3 spans 18 residues. The V segment lost 0 bases and the J segment 2 bases; nucleotides outside the gene matches: 13. CDR3 region: CASSQDPGGGDWAYEQYF. DNA of the CDR3: TGCGCCAGCAGCCAAGATCCGGGGGGAGGGGACTGGGCCTACGAGCAGTACTTC.

CDR3 loop: CASSYSTGRGPQHF. The CDR3 coding sequence is TGTGCCAGCAGTTACTCGACAGGACGAGGGCCCCAGCATTTT. The chain uses TRBV6-5 and TRBJ1-5; D may be TRBD1 (6 bases). CDR1 MNHEY and CDR2 SVGAGI come from the germline V gene. The length of the CDR3 is 14 residues. V was pared by 0 bases and J by 9 bases, with 12 bases between.

The V gene is TRBV9, the J gene TRBJ1-2; D unresolved. This CDR3 has 14 amino acids. Germline CDR1 and CDR2: SGDLS and YYNGEE. Trimming stripped 4 bases from V and 5 bases from J, with 15 bases between. CDR3 coding DNA: TGTGCCAGCAGCCCCCGAGCTGGTTTGTATGGCTACACCTTC. This sequence encodes CASSPRAGLYGYTF.

This clone was observed once. The chain carries TRBV15 and TRBJ2-1; 10 positions match TRBD2. The J segment lost 10 bases and the V segment lost 0 bases, leaving 6 bases of the junction unmatched. In germline, CDR1 is LNHNV, CDR2 YYDKDF (reference sequence). This CDR3 has 15 residues. The CDR3 DNA reads TGTGCCACCAGCAGAGAAAGCGGGGGGGCGAAAGAGCAGTTCTTC. It codes for CATSRESGGAKEQFF.

This clone was counted a single time. The rearrangement joins TRBV12-5 to TRBJ1-3, with TRBD1 as a possible D gene (5 bases). V lost 1 base, J lost 2 bases, and 15 bases lay in between. The CDR3 length is 17 residues. In germline, CDR1 is LGHNT, CDR2 FRNRAP. This CDR3 is CASGLGAPGSAGNTIYF. Written as DNA, the CDR3 is TGTGCTAGTGGTTTGGGCGCCCCAGGGTCCGCTGGAAACACCATATATTTT.

V is TRBV18 and J is TRBJ2-1; 11 positions agree with TRBD2. The CDR3 contains 15 residues. From germline, CDR1 is KGHSH and CDR2 LQKENI. Trimming at V came to 4 bases and at J to 8 bases, leaving 7 bases not matched to a gene. CDR3 sequence: CASSQLAGGLDEQFF. The DNA for the CDR3 is TGTGCCAGCTCACAATTAGCGGGAGGGCTGGATGAGCAGTTCTTC.

The chain couples TRBV5-1 to TRBJ1-6, with 7 bases fitting TRBD1. This CDR3 spans 15 amino acids. Germline V gives CDR1 SGHRS, CDR2 YFSETQ. The V segment lost 2 bases and the J segment 7 bases; nucleotides outside the gene matches: 6. CDR3 sequence (DNA): TGCGCCAGCAGCTTTAATTGGGACAGAAATTCACCCCTCCACTTT. Translating it yields CASSFNWDRNSPLHF.

The gene calls are TRBV6-5 and TRBJ1-2; 8 bases align to TRBD1. CDR1 and CDR2 from the germline V gene are MNHEY and SVGAGI. The CDR3 covers 14 residues. Unmatched junction bases numbered 6, after V lost 2 bases and J lost 7 bases. CDR3 region: CASSYGTGRFGYTF. Here the CDR3 DNA reads TGTGCCAGCAGTTACGGGACAGGACGCTTTGGCTACACCTTC.

There are a few counts of this clone. V and J are TRBV9 and TRBJ1-4; D unclear. CDR3 length equals 12 residues. Trimming took 3 bases from V and 8 from J, leaving 8 bases between them. Germline CDR1 and CDR2: SGDLS and YYNGEE. In DNA, the CDR3 is TGTGCCAGCAGCGGTCTGGAGGAAAAACTGTTTTTT. As protein: CASSGLEEKLFF.

The gene calls are TRBV28 and TRBJ2-4; D is perhaps TRBD1 (6 bases). Germline V lookup: CDR1 MDHEN, CDR2 SYDVKM. Trimming removed 2 bases from V and 4 bases from J, with 15 bases in between. The CDR3 consists of 16 residues. CDR3 region: CASSLISGDGKNIQYF. In nucleotides, the CDR3 is TGTGCCAGCAGTTTAATTTCAGGGGATGGGAAAAACATTCAGTACTTC.

This clone showed up just a few times. The chain is built from TRBV3-1 (or the pseudogene TRBV3-2) and TRBJ1-1, with 9 positions matching TRBD1. The ends lost 4 bases at V and 7 bases at J; junction bases unmatched: 10. CDR3 length: 15 amino acids. Germline V gene lookup returns CDR1 LGHDT and CDR2 YNNKEL (reference sequence). The CDR3 loop is CASSPTGGMYSEAFF. Here the CDR3 DNA reads TGTGCCAGCAGCCCTACAGGGGGCATGTATAGTGAAGCTTTCTTT.

Comment on this clone: Additional DNA sequences in this sample encode the identical CDR3. V is TRBV9 and J is TRBJ2-7; D gene uncertain. CDR3 length: 12 amino acids. Germline CDR1 and CDR2: SGDLS and YYNGEE. The V end was cut by 4 bases, the J end by 3 bases, with 8 bases between. The CDR3 DNA is TGTGCCAGCAGCCCTCGAGGCTACGAGCAGTACTTC. This translates into CASSPRGYEQYF.

A few counts support this clone. V usage is TRBV12-3 or TRBV12-4 and J usage is TRBJ1-1; D is unresolved. V lost 5 bases and J 11 bases, leaving 15 bases between the germline ends. The CDR3 has 12 amino acids. In DNA form, the CDR3 reads TGTGCCAGCAGTACCCAAACTAAGACGGCTTTCTTT. Amino acids: CASSTQTKTAFF.

V gene TRBV12-3 or TRBV12-4 combines with J gene TRBJ2-7; 8 nucleotides line up with TRBD2. The V segment lost 4 bases and the J segment 4 bases; nucleotides outside the gene matches: 3. CDR3 length: 13 amino acids. This CDR3 reads CASSYRGGYEQYF. The CDR3 coding sequence is TGTGCCAGCAGTTACCGGGGGGGGTACGAGCAGTACTTC.

The chain carries TRBV4-1 and TRBJ1-5, with a tentative D call TRBD1 (5 bases). Trimming took off 1 base at V and 0 bases at J, with 10 bases between the two ends. Germline CDR1 reads MGHRA; CDR2 reads YSYEKL. CDR3 size: 16 residues. The CDR3 loop is CASSQVTEYSNQPQHF. The CDR3 DNA sequence: TGCGCCAGCAGCCAAGTGACAGAATATAGCAATCAGCCCCAGCATTTT.